This TCR beta chain was captured in a study of cytomegalovirus exposure and HLA in healthy donors. The germline V gene encodes CDR1 MNHEY and CDR2 SVGAGI. Trimming took 0 bases from V and 5 from J, leaving 13 bases between them. The CDR3 loop spans 15 amino acids. PCR employed 60 Vbeta and 13 Jbeta primers. Sequenced by immunoSEQ multiplex PCR; TCRdb stores in-frame clones only, minus some. Of around 150,000 clones detected, around 75% appear once; the ten largest clones hold 3.5%. The TCR was taken from a human donor in good health. V and J are TRBV6-5 and TRBJ2-5; D may be TRBD1 (5 bases). The sequenced material came from PBMCs. The CDR3 sequence is CASSYSTGLVETQYF. DNA for the CDR3: TGTGCCAGCAGTTACTCCACAGGCCTGGTTGAGACCCAGTACTTC.